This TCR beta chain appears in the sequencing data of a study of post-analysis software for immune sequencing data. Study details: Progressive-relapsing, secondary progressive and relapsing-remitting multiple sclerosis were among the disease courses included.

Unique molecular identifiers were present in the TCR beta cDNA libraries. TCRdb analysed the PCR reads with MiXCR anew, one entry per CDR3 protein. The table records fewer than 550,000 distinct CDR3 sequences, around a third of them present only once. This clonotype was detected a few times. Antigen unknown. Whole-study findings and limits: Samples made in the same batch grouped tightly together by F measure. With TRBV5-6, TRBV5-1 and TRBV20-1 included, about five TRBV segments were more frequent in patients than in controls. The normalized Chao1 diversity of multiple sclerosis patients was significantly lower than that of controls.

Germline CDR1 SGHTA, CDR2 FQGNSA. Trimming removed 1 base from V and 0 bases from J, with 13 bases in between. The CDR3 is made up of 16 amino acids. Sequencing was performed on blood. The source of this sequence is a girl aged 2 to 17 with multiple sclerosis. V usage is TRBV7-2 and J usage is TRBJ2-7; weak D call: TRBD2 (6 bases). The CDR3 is CASSLDLGLLSYEQYF. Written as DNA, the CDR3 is TGTGCCAGCAGCTTAGATCTGGGACTCCTCTCCTACGAGCAGTACTTC.